The entry below gives a single T cell receptor (beta chain) sequence along with its context. Antigen unknown. Some clones are missing from TCRdb's copy, which holds only in-frame ones; the method was immunoSEQ multiplex PCR. The profile shows 130,000 or so clones, roughly nine tenths of them singletons. This record comes from a study of T cell responses to AZD1222 COVID-19 vaccine. Germline lookup yields CDR1 SNHLY and CDR2 FYNNEI. The CDR3 length is 14 residues. V dropped 5 bases and J dropped 10; count of bases not matched to a gene: 9. Whole-study findings and limits: An increase in Spike-specific TCR breadth and depth was observed after two AZD1222 doses. Just a handful of AZD1222 recipients were seropositive at baseline. Repertoire collection took place solely once the T cell response had peaked.

The sequence was collected from an adult who received the AZD1222 COVID-19 vaccine. The sequencing here drew on peripheral blood, taken 28 days after the second AZD1222 dose. V is TRBV2 and J is TRBJ1-4, with TRBD1 matching over 8 bases. CDR3 protein: CASSFWTGSGKLFF. The CDR3 bases are TGTGCCAGCAGTTTCTGGACAGGGAGTGGAAAACTGTTTTTT.